This T cell receptor (beta chain) was obtained from a study of blood T cell repertoires in COVID-19 (dated by TCRdb to 2020 to 2022). With regard to the full study: Samples from collaborators originated in the United States, Italy and Spain and spanned both the acute and convalescent phases of COVID-19. Where available, HLA class I and class II types were obtained from metadata supplied by the sample provider rather than from assay-based typing. The repertoires were released in a freely available public database meant as a resource for research on the immune response to SARS-CoV-2. The samples were drawn from the first 160 participants of the ongoing ImmuneRACE study and from about 1,200 subjects provided by 6 global collaborators. A de-identified subject ID, COVID-19 status, age in years and sex were almost always included in the sample metadata. The prospective study material was composed of cDNA or gDNA derived from T cells, B-cell-depleted T cells, or PBMCs. Deeply sampled blood TCRbeta repertoires from subjects exposed to, actively infected with, or recovered from COVID-19 were included in the dataset. Overall study outcomes, separate from this receptor: The quantity of clinical and demographic metadata differed by source and by participant and was supplied without curation.

This clone was detected only a few times. The antigen this receptor binds is unknown. No much larger clone is present one base from it, and per-base qualities are unavailable. TCRbeta CDR3 regions were amplified from genomic DNA using the immunoSEQ Assay, a bias-controlled multiplex PCR. In the original analysis: The number of nucleated cells in each sample was estimated by amplification of reference gene primers within the assay. To quantify the absolute abundance of each unique TCRbeta CDR3 rearrangement, sequence reads were collapsed and filtered. For each sample, productive Simpson clonality was calculated as the square root of Simpson's diversity index across productive rearrangements. Not all clones reach the TCRdb copy of this immuneACCESS table, which keeps in-frame sequences only. Checked studies attribute under half of the gap to unresolved V genes and leave the rest unexplained. V and J calls plus clone size are reproduced from that table; the DNA served to infer D and trimming. Across this sample there are fewer than 350,000 clones, with about four fifths seen only once. The ten largest clones represent just under 3% of the sample.

Collaborating institutions collected whole blood in K2EDTA tubes following their own protocols. Collaborator samples were shipped for TCRbeta analysis as frozen whole blood, isolated PBMCs, or DNA extracted from either sample type. The receptor was derived from a woman aged 55-75 years with active or convalescent COVID-19. The material sequenced was peripheral blood.

Here is the DNA: TGTGCCAGCAGCGAATCCGGAGACCGCGAAAAACTGTTTTTT. Its protein is CASSESGDREKLFF. This chain joins TRBV6-2 or TRBV6-3 to TRBJ1-4; a confident D gene designation cannot be given. Trimming takes 6 bases from V and 8 bases from J, and the germline ends sit 16 bases apart. From its cysteine to its phenylalanine, the CDR3 spans 14 amino acids. The DNA shown is the 42-base CDR3, in frame from base 1. From the germline V gene, CDR1 is MNHEY and CDR2 is SVGEGT.